This T cell receptor beta chain was profiled in a study of Tregs in tolerant kidney transplant recipients. Study results and caveats: Few patients were studied, so findings need validation in larger groups. This study did not directly address biological reproducibility. Tregs expanded with activated donor B cells seemed most donor-specific.

Libraries were prepared by immunoSEQ multiplex PCR; TCRdb keeps only in-frame clonotypes and omits some of them. The table shows some 55,000 clones, with approximately 82% occurring only once. J gave up 7 bases and V 6 bases, and 6 bases lay outside the gene matches. Germline CDR1 LNHDA, CDR2 SQIVND (reference sequence). The CDR3 length is 13 residues. Unstimulated Tregs (CD4+CD25+CD127-) and CD4+CD25- non-Tregs were sorted from PBMCs. Remarks on this clone: Its antigen is undetermined.

The clonotype comes from a human donor in good health. Sequenced input: CD4+ T cells from blood. The V gene is TRBV19, the J gene TRBJ1-2; the match to TRBD1 covers 9 bases. CDR3 sequence reads: CASSKDRGAGYTF. The CDR3, as DNA: TGTGCCAGTAGCAAGGACAGGGGAGCTGGCTACACCTTC.